This T cell receptor (beta chain) derives from a study of CD4 T cells in relation to SARS-CoV-2 and coronaviruses. On the study more broadly: ViraFEST: approximately 10-day antigen culture of PBMCs, then TCR beta CDR3 sequencing.

A note on this clone: The antigen is not known.

Study-level points and caveats: Monoreactive clones expanded significantly more to SARS-CoV-2 than crossreactive clones did.

Repertoires were generated with immunoSEQ multiplex PCR, while TCRdb's copy carries only in-frame clones and drops some. The sample consists of 25,000 or so clones, about two thirds of them appearing once. Germline-derived CDR1 and CDR2 are SGHRS and YFSETQ. V lost 0 bases and J lost 5; bases outside the gene matches: 7. The CDR3 extends over 16 amino acids. Before the COVID-19 pandemic, during about 2011-2019, CD4+ T cells were taken from unexposed donors. The cells were cultured for about 10 days before CD4+ T cells were isolated. Cultures received half-medium IL-2 refreshes on days 3 and 7. The material sequenced was CD4+ T cells from PBMCs, cultured in vitro. The V and J genes are TRBV5-1 and TRBJ2-5; 10 nucleotides align to TRBD2. The sequence came from a human donor in good health. CDR3 bases: TGCGCCAGCAGCTTGGGGCTAGCGGGAGCCATGGAGACCCAGTACTTC. Translation: CASSLGLAGAMETQYF.